Listed here are 7 T cell receptor beta chains from one sample, sequenced in a study of shared T cell receptors in the human thymus. Sequencing was performed with immunoSEQ multiplex PCR; in TCRdb, only in-frame clones are kept and a portion is missing. The data show 700,000 to 750,000 clones, around 85% seen once. The same specimen was also included in a second study, on human thymus T cells.

Specimen: thymocytes. Every receptor here comes from a girl under three years old with a congenital heart defect.

The chain recombines TRBV4-1 with TRBJ1-1; 8 bases are a match to TRBD1. V was clipped by 1 base and J by 4 bases; unmatched bases: 8. Germline assignment: CDR1 MGHRA and CDR2 YSYEKL. The length of the CDR3 is 16 residues. The DNA of the CDR3 is TGCGCCAGCAGCCAAGCCAGGGGGCATGGGAGCACTGAAGCTTTCTTT. Amino acids: CASSQARGHGSTEAFF.

CDR3 bases: TGTGCCAGCAGCGGCCGGTTAGCGGGAAGATTCTCTGGTGAGCAGTTCTTC. It encodes CASSGRLAGRFSGEQFF. The chain combines TRBV9 with TRBJ2-1; 8 bases align to TRBD2. V trimming: 3 bases; J trimming: 9 bases; junction bases outside the gene matches: 17. CDR1 SGDLS and CDR2 YYNGEE come from the germline V gene. This CDR3 has 17 residues.

The V gene is TRBV2, the J gene TRBJ1-2; 8 bases agree with TRBD1. In germline, CDR1 is SNHLY, CDR2 FYNNEI. V lost 2 bases and J lost 6; bases outside the gene matches: 11. CDR3 length: 16 amino acids. CDR3 sequence (DNA): TGTGCCAGCAGTGAACCTTACACCCCAGGGGGCGATGGCTACACCTTC. As protein: CASSEPYTPGGDGYTF. Full variable domain (missing parts from reference TRBV2 and TRBJ1-2): EPEVTQTPSHQVTQMGQEVILRCVPISNHLYFYWYRQILGQKVEFLVSFYNNEISEKSEIFDDQFSVERPDGSNFTLKIRSTKLEDSAMYFCASSEPYTPGGDGYTFGSGTRLTVV.

V gene TRBV6-6 combines with J gene TRBJ1-3, with D tentatively TRBD1 (6 bases). The V end lost 7 bases, the J end lost 2 bases, and 18 bases lay between the germline ends. The germline CDR1 and CDR2 sequences are MNHNY and SVGAGI (reference sequence). The CDR3 runs to 16 residues. Written as DNA, the CDR3 is TGTGCCAGCACCAACTTCGGGACATTAACTGGAAACACCATATATTTT. It codes for CASTNFGTLTGNTIYF.

The chain carries TRBV4-1 and TRBJ1-3; D may be TRBD1 (5 bases). The germline CDR1 and CDR2 sequences are MGHRA and YSYEKL. CDR3 length: 18 amino acids. With 2 bases removed from V and 4 bases from J, the gap between germline ends came to 21 bases. This chain's CDR3 is CASSQPLPGQRSGNTIYF. CDR3 sequence (DNA): TGCGCCAGCAGCCAACCTCTTCCAGGGCAAAGGTCCGGAAACACCATATATTTT.

A single count supports this clone. The V call is TRBV9, the J call TRBJ2-1; D is perhaps TRBD1 (8 bases). Between the trimmed V and J ends, which lost 3 bases and 3 bases, there was a span of 13 bases. This CDR3 has 15 amino acids. The germline V gene has CDR1 SGDLS and CDR2 YYNGEE. The CDR3 sequence: CASSDRGGVYNEQFF. CDR3 in DNA: TGTGCCAGCAGCGACAGGGGGGGCGTCTACAATGAGCAGTTCTTC.

The chain is built from TRBV6-6 and TRBJ1-5; tentative D call: TRBD1 (6 bases). CDR1 and CDR2 from the germline V gene are MNHNY and SVGAGI (reference sequence). The V end lost 2 bases, the J end lost 5 bases, and 13 bases lay between the germline ends. CDR3 size: 15 residues. The CDR3 reads CASSYEGDVDQPQHF. Here the CDR3 DNA reads TGTGCCAGCAGTTACGAGGGGGATGTGGATCAGCCCCAGCATTTT.